This entry features one T cell receptor beta chain sequence. Its antigen is as yet unknown. This entry is derived from a study of response to subunit inactivated influenza vaccine. TCRdb reanalysed the RT-PCR reads using MiXCR and keeps one entry per CDR3 protein. Found here are 400,000 to 550,000 distinct CDR3 sequences, around 25% of them singletons; the top ten hold less than 2.5%. Whole-study findings and limits: With each seasonal influenza vaccination, the authors suggested, few new T cells are recruited.

The source material was CD4+ T cells sorted from PBMCs, sampled about 5 days after vaccination. This receptor was identified in a man aged 50 to 60 who received an inactivated influenza vaccine.

CDR3 loop: CSTRGGDRGTDTQYF. CDR3 sequence (DNA): TGCAGCACCCGGGGCGGGGACAGGGGCACAGATACGCAGTATTTT. V is TRBV29-1 and J is TRBJ2-3, with 9 bases matching TRBD1. The germline gives CDR1 SQVTM, CDR2 ANQGSEA. The CDR3 runs to 15 residues. Germline trimming cut 8 bases from V and 1 base from J; bases unmatched to any gene: 10.